This TCR beta chain was identified in a study of blood T cell repertoires in COVID-19. Germline V gives CDR1 GTSNPN, CDR2 SVGIG (reference sequence). The V segment lost 2 bases and the J segment 3 bases; nucleotides outside the gene matches: 10. The CDR3 has 16 amino acids. Per the original data handling: Reference gene primer amplification gave estimated nucleated cell counts. Sequencing was performed with immunoSEQ multiplex PCR; in TCRdb, only in-frame clones are kept and a portion is missing. V and J calls and clone size are copied from that table; D and trimming were computed from the DNA. The sample carries 240,000 or so clones, 88% recorded once.

This sequence joins TRBV30 and TRBJ1-5; 7 positions agree with TRBD1. Sequencing was done on a sample of peripheral blood. This clonotype was sampled from a middle-aged woman who had recovered from COVID-19. In DNA form, the CDR3 reads TGTGCCTGGAGTTGGGGGTTGGGACAGAACAATCAGCCCCAGCATTTT. Protein sequence: CAWSWGLGQNNQPQHF. The entire variable domain, with the rest obtained from reference TRBV30 and TRBJ1-5, is as follows: SQTIHQWPATLVQPVGSPLSLECTVEGTSNPNLYWYRQAAGRGLQLLFYSVGIGQISSEVPQNLSASRPQDRQFILSSKKLLLSDSGFYLCAWSWGLGQNNQPQHFGDGTRLSIL.